Sequencing of this TCR beta chain was carried out in a study of T cells in Graves' hyperthyroidism and ophthalmopathy. Germline-derived CDR1 and CDR2 are MNHEY and SMNVEV (reference sequence). The CDR3 sequence is 13 residues long. Broader study findings: Ophthalmopathy, which appeared later, was predicted by the model a median approximately 6.7 months before onset.

Using RNA transcripts as the source, TCR beta CDR3 regions were amplified. Initially, a first-round RT-PCR of the TCR CDR3 employed the HTBI primer set. TCRdb processed the multiplex PCR reads anew with MiXCR; each CDR3 protein has one entry. The data show roughly 520,000 distinct CDR3 sequences, approximately 25% seen once. As concerns this clonotype: Its specificity is not known. This sequence may be a read error, since a much larger clone differs from it by one base.

Material for sequencing was blood. The receptor's source is a woman in her 30s with Graves' ophthalmopathy. The chain recombines TRBV27 with TRBJ1-3; D call uncertain. The CDR3 sequence: CASSLSGGGTICF. The CDR3 bases are TGTGCCAGCAGTTTATCAGGTGGCGGCACCATATGTTTT.